The clone carrying this T cell receptor beta chain was found a few times. As yet, its antigen is unknown. The method was immunoSEQ multiplex PCR; TCRdb's version includes in-frame clones alone and lacks a portion of them. The table shows roughly 330,000 clones, with approximately 86% occurring only once. The data originate from a study of cytomegalovirus exposure and HLA in healthy donors. Study as a whole: The same platform as the roughly 630 first-cohort repertoires was used for the 130 or so validation repertoires, a later analysis reported. Study findings and constraints: A few CMV-associated chains proved CMV antigen-specific in vitro.

Germline V gene lookup returns CDR1 SGHRS and CDR2 YFSETQ. There are 15 residues in the CDR3. The V and J ends lost 4 bases and 1 base, in that order; junction bases with no gene match: 4. Sequencing was carried out using PBMCs. This TCR derives from a woman in her twenties or thirties in good health and CMV-seropositive. The chain employs TRBV5-1 and TRBJ1-5; TRBD1 aligns across 8 bases. The CDR3 region is CASSPQGVSNQPQHF. As DNA, the CDR3 is TGCGCCAGCAGCCCACAGGGGGTAAGCAATCAGCCCCAGCATTTT. Together with reference TRBV5-1 and TRBJ1-5, the CDR3 gives the full variable domain: KAGVTQTPRYLIKTRGQQVTLSCSPISGHRSVSWYQQTPGQGLQFLFEYFSETQRNKGNFPGRFSGRQFSNSRSEMNVSTLELGDSALYLCASSPQGVSNQPQHFGDGTRLSIL.